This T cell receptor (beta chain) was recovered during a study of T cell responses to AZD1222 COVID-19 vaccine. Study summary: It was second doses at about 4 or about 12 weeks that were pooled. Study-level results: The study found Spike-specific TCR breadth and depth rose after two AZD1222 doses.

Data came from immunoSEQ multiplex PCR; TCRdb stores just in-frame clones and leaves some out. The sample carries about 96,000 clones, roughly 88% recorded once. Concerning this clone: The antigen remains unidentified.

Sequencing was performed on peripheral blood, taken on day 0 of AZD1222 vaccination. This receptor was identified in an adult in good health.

As DNA, the CDR3 is TGTGCCATCAGTGAGTCAATAGGTGGTAATGAAAAACTGTTTTTT. Amino acids: CAISESIGGNEKLFF. The chain uses TRBV10-3 and TRBJ1-4; D is ambiguous. This CDR3 is built from 15 residues. Germline V gene lookup returns CDR1 ENHRY and CDR2 SYGVKD. V was pared by 0 bases and J by 4 bases, with 9 bases between.